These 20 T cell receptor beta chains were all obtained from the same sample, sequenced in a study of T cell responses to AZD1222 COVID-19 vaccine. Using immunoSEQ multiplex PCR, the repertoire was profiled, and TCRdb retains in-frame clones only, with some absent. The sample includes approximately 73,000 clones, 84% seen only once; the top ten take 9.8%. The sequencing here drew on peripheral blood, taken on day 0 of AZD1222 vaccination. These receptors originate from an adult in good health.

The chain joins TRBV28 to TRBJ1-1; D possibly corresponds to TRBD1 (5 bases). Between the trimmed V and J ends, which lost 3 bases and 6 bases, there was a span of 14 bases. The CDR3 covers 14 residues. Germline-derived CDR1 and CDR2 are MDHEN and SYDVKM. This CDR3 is CASSFLRGRAEAFF. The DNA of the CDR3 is TGTGCCAGCAGTTTTTTACGGGGGAGAGCTGAAGCTTTCTTT.

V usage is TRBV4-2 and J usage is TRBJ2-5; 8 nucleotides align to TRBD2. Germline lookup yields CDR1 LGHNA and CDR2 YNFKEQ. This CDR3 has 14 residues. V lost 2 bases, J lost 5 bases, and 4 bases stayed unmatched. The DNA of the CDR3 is TGTGCCAGCAGCCAACCGGGGGGGCCCGAGACCCAGTACTTC. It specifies CASSQPGGPETQYF.

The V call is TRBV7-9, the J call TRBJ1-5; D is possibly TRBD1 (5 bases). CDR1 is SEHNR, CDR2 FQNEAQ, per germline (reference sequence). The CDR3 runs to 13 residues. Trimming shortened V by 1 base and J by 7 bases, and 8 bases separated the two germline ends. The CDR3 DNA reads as TGTGCCAGCAGCTTAGGCAGGGAACAGCCCCAGCATTTT. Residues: CASSLGREQPQHF.

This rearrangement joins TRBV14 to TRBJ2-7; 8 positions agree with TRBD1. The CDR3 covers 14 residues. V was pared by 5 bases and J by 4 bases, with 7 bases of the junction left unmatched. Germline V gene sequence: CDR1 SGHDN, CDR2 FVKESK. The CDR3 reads CASSTGQGFYEQYF. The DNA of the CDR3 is TGTGCCAGCAGCACCGGACAGGGTTTTTACGAGCAGTACTTC.

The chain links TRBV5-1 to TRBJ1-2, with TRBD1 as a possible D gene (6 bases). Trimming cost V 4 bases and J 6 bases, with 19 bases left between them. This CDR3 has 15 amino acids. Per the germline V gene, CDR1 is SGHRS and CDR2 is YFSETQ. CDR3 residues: CASSPALGGADGYTF. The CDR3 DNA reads TGCGCCAGCAGCCCCGCATTAGGGGGGGCGGATGGCTACACCTTC.

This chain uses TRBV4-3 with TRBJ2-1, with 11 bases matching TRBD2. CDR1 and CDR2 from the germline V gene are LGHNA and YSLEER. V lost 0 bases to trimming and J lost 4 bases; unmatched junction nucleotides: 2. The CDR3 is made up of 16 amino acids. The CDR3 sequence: CASSQDASGGYNEQFF. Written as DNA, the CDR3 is TGCGCCAGCAGCCAAGACGCTAGCGGGGGGTACAATGAGCAGTTCTTC.

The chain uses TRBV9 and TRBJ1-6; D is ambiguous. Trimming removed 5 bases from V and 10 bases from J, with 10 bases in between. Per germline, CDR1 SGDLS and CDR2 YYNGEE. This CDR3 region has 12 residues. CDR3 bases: TGTGCCAGCAGTCGGGGAGAATCACCCCTCCACTTT. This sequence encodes CASSRGESPLHF.

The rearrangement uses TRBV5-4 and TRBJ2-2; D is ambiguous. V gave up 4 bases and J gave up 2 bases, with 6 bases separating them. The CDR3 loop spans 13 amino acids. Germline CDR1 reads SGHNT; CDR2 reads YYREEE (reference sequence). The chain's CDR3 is CASSRKNTGELFF. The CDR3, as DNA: TGTGCCAGCAGCCGAAAAAACACCGGGGAGCTGTTTTTT.

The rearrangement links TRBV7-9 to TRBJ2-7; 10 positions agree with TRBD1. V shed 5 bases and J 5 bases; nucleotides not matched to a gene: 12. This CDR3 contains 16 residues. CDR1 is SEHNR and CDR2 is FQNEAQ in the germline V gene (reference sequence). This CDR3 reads CASSPSGTGDVDEQYF. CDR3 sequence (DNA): TGTGCCAGCAGCCCCTCCGGGACAGGGGATGTCGACGAGCAGTACTTC.

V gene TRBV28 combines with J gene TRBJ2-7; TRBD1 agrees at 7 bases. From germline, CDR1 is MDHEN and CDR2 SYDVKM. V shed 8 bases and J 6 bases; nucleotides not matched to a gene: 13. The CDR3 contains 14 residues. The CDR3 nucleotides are TGTGCCAGCTTCAACGCCGGGACAGACGGCGAGCAGTACTTC. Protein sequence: CASFNAGTDGEQYF. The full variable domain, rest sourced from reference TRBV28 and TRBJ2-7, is DVKVTQSSRYLVKRTGEKVFLECVQDMDHENMFWYRQDPGLGLRLIYFSYDVKMKEKGDIPEGYSVSREKKERFSLILESASTNQTSMYLCASFNAGTDGEQYFGPGTRLTVT.

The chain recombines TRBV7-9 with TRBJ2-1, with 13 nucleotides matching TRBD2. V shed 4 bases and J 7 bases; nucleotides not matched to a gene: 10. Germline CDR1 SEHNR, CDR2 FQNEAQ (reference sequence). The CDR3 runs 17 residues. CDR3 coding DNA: TGTGCCAGCAGCTCCTCTCCAACTAGCGGGGGGGTGAATGAGCAGTTCTTC. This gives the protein CASSSSPTSGGVNEQFF.

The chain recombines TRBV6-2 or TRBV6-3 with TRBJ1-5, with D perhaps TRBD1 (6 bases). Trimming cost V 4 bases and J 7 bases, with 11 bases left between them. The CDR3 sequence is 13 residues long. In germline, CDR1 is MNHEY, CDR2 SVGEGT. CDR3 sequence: CASSLWGAQPQHF. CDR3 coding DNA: TGTGCCAGCAGTTTGTGGGGGGCCCAGCCCCAGCATTTT.

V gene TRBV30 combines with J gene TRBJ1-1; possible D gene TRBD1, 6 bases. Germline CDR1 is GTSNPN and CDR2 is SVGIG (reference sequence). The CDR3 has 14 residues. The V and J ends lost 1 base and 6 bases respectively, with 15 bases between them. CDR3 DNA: TGTGCCTGGAGTGCGGCAGGGGTGGATTCTGAAGCTTTCTTT. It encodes CAWSAAGVDSEAFF.

CDR3 bases: TGTGCCAGCAGTCCTCGAGTACCCCTCCACTTT. Its protein is CASSPRVPLHF. The chain combines TRBV2 with TRBJ1-6; unclear D gene. The CDR3 is 11 residues long. Trimming removed 5 bases from V and 12 bases from J, with 8 bases in between. Germline V gives CDR1 SNHLY, CDR2 FYNNEI.

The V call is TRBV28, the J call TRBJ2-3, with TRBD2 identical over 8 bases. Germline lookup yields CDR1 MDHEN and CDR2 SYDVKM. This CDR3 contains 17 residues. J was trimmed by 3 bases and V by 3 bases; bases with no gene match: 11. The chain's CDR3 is CASSFLWSGGSTDTQYF. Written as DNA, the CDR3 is TGTGCCAGCAGTTTCTTGTGGAGCGGGGGTTCAACAGATACGCAGTATTTT.

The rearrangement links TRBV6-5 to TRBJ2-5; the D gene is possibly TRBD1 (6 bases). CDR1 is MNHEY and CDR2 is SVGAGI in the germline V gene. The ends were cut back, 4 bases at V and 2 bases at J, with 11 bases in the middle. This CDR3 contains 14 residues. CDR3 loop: CASSSSQGQETQYF. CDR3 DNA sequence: TGTGCCAGCAGTTCGTCCCAGGGGCAAGAGACCCAGTACTTC.

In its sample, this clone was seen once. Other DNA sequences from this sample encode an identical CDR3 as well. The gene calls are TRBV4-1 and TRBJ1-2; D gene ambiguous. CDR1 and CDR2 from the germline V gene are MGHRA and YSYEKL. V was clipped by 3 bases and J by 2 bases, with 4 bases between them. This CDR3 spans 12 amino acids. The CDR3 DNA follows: TGCGCCAGCAGCCAGGAGAACTATGGCTACACCTTC. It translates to CASSQENYGYTF.

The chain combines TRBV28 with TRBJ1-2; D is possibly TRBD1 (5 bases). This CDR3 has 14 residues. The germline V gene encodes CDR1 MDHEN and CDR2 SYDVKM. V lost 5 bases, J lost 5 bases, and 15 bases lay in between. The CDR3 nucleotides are TGTGCCAGCAGTGCACCGGGACCGAAGTATGGCTACACCTTC. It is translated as CASSAPGPKYGYTF.

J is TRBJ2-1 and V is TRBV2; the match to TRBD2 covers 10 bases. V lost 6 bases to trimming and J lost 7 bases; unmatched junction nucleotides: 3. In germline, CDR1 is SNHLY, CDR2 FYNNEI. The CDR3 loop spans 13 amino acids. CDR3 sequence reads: CASSLLAGNEQFF. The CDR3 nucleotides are TGTGCCAGCAGCCTACTAGCGGGGAATGAGCAGTTCTTC.

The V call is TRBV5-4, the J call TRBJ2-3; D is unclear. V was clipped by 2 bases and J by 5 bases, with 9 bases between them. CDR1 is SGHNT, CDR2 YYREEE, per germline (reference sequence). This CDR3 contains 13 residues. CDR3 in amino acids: CASSFETGDTQYF. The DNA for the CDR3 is TGTGCCAGCAGCTTTGAGACGGGAGATACGCAGTATTTT.